A single sample is the source of the 15 T cell receptor beta chains below, sequenced in a study of T cell clusters in autoimmune cytopenias. TRB amplification used roughly 250 ng of peripheral blood genomic DNA. TRB was amplified by touch-down multiplex PCR, primer pools A and B combined. Reanalyzing the multiplex PCR reads, TCRdb keeps one entry per CDR3 protein, without DNA. This sample contains about 3,000 distinct CDR3 sequences. The specimen was peripheral blood. These receptors all stem from a human donor with an autoimmune cytopenia or autoimmune hepatitis (not recorded which).

This clonotype is identified as medium-sized from frequency. The chain links TRBV6-1 to TRBJ1-5; TCRdb's D call, TRBD1, is unchecked because there is no DNA. Per the germline V gene, CDR1 is MNHNS and CDR2 is SASEGT. This CDR3 region has 17 residues. This CDR3 is CASSEGAWTGSNQPQHF.

This clonotype is deemed medium-sized by its frequency. This chain links TRBV6-1 with TRBJ2-1. CDR1 is MNHNS and CDR2 is SASEGT in the germline V gene. The CDR3 runs 13 residues. CDR3 sequence reads: CASSFGREEEQFF.

Judged by frequency, this clonotype is medium-sized. V usage is TRBV5-4 and J usage is TRBJ2-1; TCRdb's assignment of TRBD2 cannot be checked, as there is no DNA. Germline V lookup: CDR1 SGHNT, CDR2 YYREEE (reference sequence). The CDR3 loop spans 20 amino acids. The CDR3 loop is CASSWAFRLAGELRYNEQFF.

This clonotype is medium-sized by frequency. The rearrangement links TRBV5-4 to TRBJ2-1; the TCRdb D gene call, TRBD1, has no DNA to confirm it. CDR3 length: 16 amino acids. Germline loops: CDR1 SGHNT, CDR2 YYREEE (reference sequence). CDR3 sequence: CASRPFSGTGDYEQFF.

This clonotype is deemed medium-sized by its frequency. The rearrangement joins TRBV10-3 to TRBJ2-3; no DNA is available, so the TRBD1 call from TCRdb remains unchecked. This CDR3 has 15 amino acids. CDR1 ENHRY and CDR2 SYGVKD come from the germline V gene. The CDR3 region is CAISDGGLDTDTQYF.

This chain uses TRBV28 with TRBJ2-7. Germline V gene lookup returns CDR1 MDHEN and CDR2 SYDVKM. This CDR3 has 12 amino acids. Here the CDR3 reads CASSLEVYEQYF.

This clonotype counts as medium-sized by frequency. CDR3 protein: CASSRARDNTGELFF. The rearrangement joins TRBV6-4 to TRBJ2-2; the TCRdb D gene call, TRBD2, has no DNA to confirm it. Per the germline V gene, CDR1 is MRHNA and CDR2 is SNTAGT. The CDR3 is made up of 15 amino acids.

This chain uses TRBV20-1 with TRBJ1-2; there is no DNA to check the TCRdb D call of TRBD1. This CDR3 comprises 12 residues. Germline lookup yields CDR1 DFQATT and CDR2 SNEGSKA (reference sequence). The CDR3 region is CSALGQGEGYTF.

This clonotype ranks as medium-sized in terms of frequency. The chain is built from TRBV18 and TRBJ1-5. CDR3 size: 13 residues. The germline gives CDR1 KGHSH, CDR2 LQKENI. This chain's CDR3 is CASRRGRNWPQHF.

The rearrangement uses TRBV7-9 and TRBJ1-5. Germline loops: CDR1 SEHNR, CDR2 FQNEAQ (reference sequence). The CDR3 sequence is 13 residues long. This CDR3 reads CASSLVPNQPQHF.

Considering frequency, this clonotype is large. This chain links TRBV19 with TRBJ2-5. The CDR3 loop spans 12 amino acids. CDR1 LNHDA and CDR2 SQIVND come from the germline V gene (reference sequence). CDR3 loop: CASRLSGETQYF.

According to its frequency, this clonotype is medium-sized. CDR3 region: CASSYRGGGNYGYTF. The chain has TRBV6-5 and TRBJ1-2. The CDR3 covers 15 residues. The germline V gene encodes CDR1 MNHEY and CDR2 SVGAGI.

The chain recombines TRBV9 with TRBJ2-1. Per germline, CDR1 SGDLS and CDR2 YYNGEE. The CDR3 sequence is 16 residues long. CDR3 in amino acids: CASSVGRGGPYNEQFF.

V gene TRBV2 combines with J gene TRBJ1-5; with no DNA, the TCRdb D assignment of TRBD1 cannot be verified. Per the germline V gene, CDR1 is SNHLY and CDR2 is FYNNEI. The CDR3 has 15 residues. The CDR3 loop is CASSEGNRGPQPQHF.

The chain combines TRBV7-9 with TRBJ2-1; TCRdb's D call, TRBD2, is unchecked because there is no DNA. CDR3 length equals 14 residues. Germline V gene sequence: CDR1 SEHNR, CDR2 FQNEAQ (reference sequence). CDR3: CASGGVAGADEQFF.